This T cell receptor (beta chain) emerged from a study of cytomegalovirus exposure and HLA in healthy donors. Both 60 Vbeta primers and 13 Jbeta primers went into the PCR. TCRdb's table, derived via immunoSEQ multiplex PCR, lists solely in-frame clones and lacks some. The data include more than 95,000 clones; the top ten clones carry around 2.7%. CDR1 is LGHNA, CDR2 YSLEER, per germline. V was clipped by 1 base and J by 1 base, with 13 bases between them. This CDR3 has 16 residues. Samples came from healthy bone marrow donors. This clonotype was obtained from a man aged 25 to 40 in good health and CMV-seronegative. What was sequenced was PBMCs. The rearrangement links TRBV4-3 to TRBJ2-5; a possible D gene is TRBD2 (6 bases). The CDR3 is CASSQGVADGQETQYF. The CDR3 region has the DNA TGCGCCAGCAGCCAAGGCGTAGCGGACGGCCAAGAGACCCAGTACTTC.